The next 18 T cell receptor beta chains were all read from a single sample in a study of T cells after yellow fever vaccination (dated by TCRdb to the late 2010s). This specimen's treatment or condition label, interpreted: live attenuated yellow fever vaccine strain. Libraries were built with 5' RACE. Sequencing was performed on an Illumina HiSeq 2500. TCRdb reworked the public reads: Q25 trimming with fastp, MiXCR clone assembly, productive beta chains retained. Each CDR3 protein appears once, grouped with its most common genes and DNA. Counted in this sample were under 400,000 distinct CDR3 sequences; around a tenth of them appeared once. Clones ranked in the top ten supply roughly a sixth of the sample. This material consisted of PBMCs, taken on the day of the first yellow fever vaccination. These TCRs come from a man between 18 and 35 years old who received the YFV17D yellow fever vaccine.

This chain connects TRBV18 to TRBJ2-7, with D uncertain. Trimming cost V 3 bases and J 7 bases, with 10 bases left between them. Germline CDR1 KGHSH, CDR2 LQKENI. The CDR3 is made up of 12 amino acids. CDR3 in DNA: TGTGCCAGCTCACCCCGATTGGGGGAGCAGTACGTC. Its protein is CASSPRLGEQYV.

This chain uses TRBV29-1 with TRBJ2-7; D is possibly TRBD2 (6 bases). Germline loops: CDR1 SQVTM, CDR2 ANQGSEA. CDR3 length: 14 residues. The ends were cut back, 4 bases at V and 3 bases at J, with 16 bases in the middle. CDR3 DNA: TGCAGCGTTGGGGTTCGGAGGGGAAGCTACGAGCAGTACTTC. This gives the protein CSVGVRRGSYEQYF.

J is TRBJ2-1 and V is TRBV7-9, with D tentatively TRBD1 or TRBD2 (5 bases each). Germline loops: CDR1 SEHNR, CDR2 FQNEAQ (reference sequence). The CDR3 covers 17 residues. The ends were cut back, 8 bases at V and 0 bases at J, with 20 bases in the middle. The CDR3 sequence: CASLLGRAASSYNEQFF. In DNA form, the CDR3 reads TGTGCCAGCCTATTGGGGCGGGCTGCCAGCTCCTACAATGAGCAGTTCTTC.

This clonotype appeared a few times. V gene TRBV6-2 or TRBV6-3 combines with J gene TRBJ2-7; D assignment may be TRBD1 or TRBD2 (5 bases each). The CDR3 loop spans 14 amino acids. CDR1 is MNHEY, CDR2 SVGEGT, per germline. Trimming removed 5 bases at V and 2 bases at J, with 13 bases between. In DNA, the CDR3 is TGTGCCAGCAGTCCGGGACCTATGACCTACGAGCAGTACGTC. Its protein product is CASSPGPMTYEQYV.

This chain uses TRBV7-9 with TRBJ2-7; the D gene is possibly TRBD2 (5 bases). Germline CDR1 SEHNR, CDR2 FQNEAQ (reference sequence). Trimming cost V 3 bases and J 7 bases, with 16 bases left between them. The CDR3 runs 14 residues. The CDR3 DNA reads TGTGCCAGCAGCTTCGACCAGCGGTCGGGGGAGCAGTACTTC. Its protein product is CASSFDQRSGEQYF.

This clonotype was seen more than once but under ten times. The chain combines TRBV7-3 with TRBJ2-1; a possible D gene is TRBD2 (5 bases). The germline V gene has CDR1 SGHTA and CDR2 FQGTGA. Trimming took off 6 bases at V and 8 bases at J, with 14 bases between the two ends. CDR3 length: 13 amino acids. The CDR3 DNA reads as TGTGCCAGCAGGGGCTCGGGGATGTATGAGCAGTTCTTC. It yields the protein CASRGSGMYEQFF.

This clonotype was seen more than once but under ten times. The genes are TRBV30 and TRBJ1-5; D gene unclear. The CDR3 covers 13 residues. Germline CDR1 is GTSNPN and CDR2 is SVGIG (reference sequence). Trimming removed 1 base at V and 5 bases at J, with 9 bases between. CDR3 amino acids: CAWSEPGYQPQHF. The CDR3 coding sequence is TGTGCCTGGAGTGAACCGGGCTATCAGCCCCAGCATTTT.

The V gene is TRBV3-1, the J gene TRBJ2-6; no firm D call. The CDR3 totals 15 residues. Germline assignment: CDR1 LGHDT and CDR2 YNNKEL (reference sequence). V was trimmed by 2 bases and J by 4 bases, leaving 9 bases between them. The CDR3 bases are TGTGCCAGCAGCCAATGGCAACCCGGGGCCAACGTCCTGACTTTC. Protein: CASSQWQPGANVLTF.

The chain links TRBV25-1 to TRBJ2-2; a possible D gene is TRBD1 (5 bases). V was clipped by 4 bases and J by 3 bases, with 18 bases between them. From germline, CDR1 is MGHDK and CDR2 SYGVNS. The CDR3 loop spans 17 amino acids. The CDR3 coding sequence is TGTGCCAGCAGTGCCACAGATCTGACAGACCACACCGGGGAGCTGTTTTTT. It codes for CASSATDLTDHTGELFF.

The gene calls are TRBV5-1 and TRBJ2-3; TRBD1 matches 7 bases. The junction had 7 bases not matched to a gene; V was cut back by 4 bases and J by 5 bases. CDR3 size: 14 residues. In germline, CDR1 is SGHRS, CDR2 YFSETQ. The CDR3 DNA reads TGCGCCAGCAGCCGACAGGGTGGTATAGATACGCAGTATTTT. It translates to CASSRQGGIDTQYF.

The sample holds a few counts of this clonotype. This chain uses TRBV10-3 with TRBJ2-7; D is unresolved. Germline CDR1 and CDR2: ENHRY and SYGVKD. The CDR3 extends over 13 amino acids. In nucleotides, the CDR3 is TGTGCAAGTGGAGCAGTTATAGCCTACGAGCAGTACTTC. It translates to CASGAVIAYEQYF.

The chain employs TRBV7-6 and TRBJ1-2; D is perhaps TRBD1 (6 bases). CDR3 length: 13 amino acids. Trimming removed 5 bases from V and 5 bases from J, with 12 bases in between. The germline V gene has CDR1 SGHVS and CDR2 FNYEAQ. The chain's CDR3 is CASSPAQGYGYTF. The CDR3 region has the DNA TGTGCCAGCAGCCCCGCGCAGGGGTATGGCTACACCTTC.

The J gene is TRBJ2-6, the V gene TRBV6-2 or TRBV6-3; no clear D. In germline, CDR1 is MNHEY, CDR2 SVGEGT. V was trimmed by 6 bases and J by 1 base, leaving 13 bases between them. This CDR3 region has 16 residues. The CDR3 protein is CASRYRALSGANVLTF. For the CDR3, the DNA is TGTGCCAGCAGGTACCGGGCCCTATCTGGGGCCAACGTCCTGACTTTC.

The chain joins TRBV23-1 to TRBJ2-7; tentative D call: TRBD1 (6 bases). TRBV23-1 is treated as an ORF (open reading frame) with a function not yet certain. The CDR3 is 14 amino acids. Trimming left V 6 bases short and J 7 bases short, with 19 bases between. The CDR3 DNA reads as TGCGCCAGCAGCCCCGGGACACCGTCCCAAGAGCAGTACTTC. Protein sequence: CASSPGTPSQEQYF.

This rearrangement joins TRBV6-1 to TRBJ1-5; D not resolved. The CDR3 extends over 15 amino acids. CDR1 is MNHNS, CDR2 SASEGT, per germline. The V gene lost 9 bases and the J gene lost 0 bases, with 15 bases spanning the gap. The CDR3 DNA sequence: TGTGCCAGTAAGGCGGCAGCATATAGCAATCAGCCCCAGCATTTT. It translates to CASKAAAYSNQPQHF.

The CDR3 coding sequence is TGTGCCACCAGTGATCCCGACAGGGGGCGGACGGAGACCCAGTACTTC. It translates to CATSDPDRGRTETQYF. The V gene is TRBV24-1, the J gene TRBJ2-5; 10 nucleotides align to TRBD1. Germline lookup yields CDR1 KGHDR and CDR2 SFDVKD. This CDR3 spans 16 amino acids. Trimming at V came to 3 bases and at J to 5 bases, leaving 8 bases not matched to a gene.

This clonotype was detected only a few times. This chain joins TRBV5-1 and TRBJ1-2; a possible D gene is TRBD1 (6 bases). V was cut by 1 base and J by 7 bases, with 14 bases left in between. The CDR3 is made up of 14 amino acids. CDR1 is SGHRS and CDR2 is YFSETQ in the germline V gene. This CDR3 is CASSLSFTGSGYTF. CDR3 nucleotides: TGCGCCAGCAGCTTGAGCTTTACAGGGTCTGGCTACACCTTC.

This rearrangement joins TRBV9 to TRBJ2-2; TRBD1 agrees at 9 bases. V shed 3 bases and J 7 bases; nucleotides not matched to a gene: 7. The germline CDR1 and CDR2 sequences are SGDLS and YYNGEE. This CDR3 has 15 residues. CDR3 amino acids: CASSARDREFGELFF. The CDR3 DNA follows: TGTGCCAGCAGCGCCCGGGACAGGGAGTTCGGGGAGCTGTTTTTT. The entire variable domain, with the rest obtained from reference TRBV9 and TRBJ2-2, is as follows: DSGVTQTPKHLITATGQRVTLRCSPRSGDLSVYWYQQSLDQGLQFLIQYYNGEERAKGNILERFSAQQFPDLHSELNLSSLELGDSALYFCASSARDREFGELFFGEGSRLTVL.